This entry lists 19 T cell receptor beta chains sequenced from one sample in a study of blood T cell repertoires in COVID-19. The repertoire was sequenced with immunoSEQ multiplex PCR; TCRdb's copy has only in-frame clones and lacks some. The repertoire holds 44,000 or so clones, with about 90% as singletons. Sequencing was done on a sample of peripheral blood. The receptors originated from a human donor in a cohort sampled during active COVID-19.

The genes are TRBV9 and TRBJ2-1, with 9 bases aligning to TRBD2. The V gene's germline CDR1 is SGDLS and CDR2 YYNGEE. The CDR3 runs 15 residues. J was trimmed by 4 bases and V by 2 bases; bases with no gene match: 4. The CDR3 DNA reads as TGTGCCAGCAGCGTTTCCCTAGCGGGGTACAATGAGCAGTTCTTC. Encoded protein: CASSVSLAGYNEQFF.

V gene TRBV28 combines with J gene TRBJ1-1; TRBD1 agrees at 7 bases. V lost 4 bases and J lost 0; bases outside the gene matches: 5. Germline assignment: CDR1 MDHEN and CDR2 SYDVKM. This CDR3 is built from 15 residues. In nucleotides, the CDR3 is TGTGCCAGCAGTTATCAGGGACAGTTGAACACTGAAGCTTTCTTT. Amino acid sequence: CASSYQGQLNTEAFF.

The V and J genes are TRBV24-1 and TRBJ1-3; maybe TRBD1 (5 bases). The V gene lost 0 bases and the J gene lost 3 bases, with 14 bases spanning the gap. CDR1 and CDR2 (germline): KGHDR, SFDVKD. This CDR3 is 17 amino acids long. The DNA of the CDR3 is TGTGCCACCAGTGATTTGACCCTCAGACAGCATGGAAACACCATATATTTT. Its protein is CATSDLTLRQHGNTIYF.

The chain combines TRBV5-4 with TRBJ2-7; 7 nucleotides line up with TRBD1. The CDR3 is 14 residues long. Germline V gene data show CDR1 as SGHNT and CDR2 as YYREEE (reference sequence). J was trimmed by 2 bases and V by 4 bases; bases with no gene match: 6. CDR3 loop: CASSVNRGTYEQYF. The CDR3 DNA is TGTGCCAGCAGCGTAAACAGGGGAACCTACGAGCAGTACTTC.

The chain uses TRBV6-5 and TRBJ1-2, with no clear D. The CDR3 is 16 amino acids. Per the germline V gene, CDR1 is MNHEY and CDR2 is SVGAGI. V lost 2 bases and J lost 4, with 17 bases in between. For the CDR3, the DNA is TGTGCCAGCAGTTACGCTAGCGGTGATCCGATCTATGGCTACACCTTC. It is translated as CASSYASGDPIYGYTF.

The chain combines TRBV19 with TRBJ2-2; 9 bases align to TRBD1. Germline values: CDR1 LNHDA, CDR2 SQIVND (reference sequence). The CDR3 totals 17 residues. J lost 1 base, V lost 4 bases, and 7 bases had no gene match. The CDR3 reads CASSTLGTGKNTGELFF. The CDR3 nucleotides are TGTGCCAGTAGTACTCTTGGGACAGGGAAGAACACCGGGGAGCTGTTTTTT.

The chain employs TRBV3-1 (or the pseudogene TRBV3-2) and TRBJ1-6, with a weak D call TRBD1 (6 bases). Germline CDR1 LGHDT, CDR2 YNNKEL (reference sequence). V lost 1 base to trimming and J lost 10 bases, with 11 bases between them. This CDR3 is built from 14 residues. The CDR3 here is CASSQAGDLSPLHF. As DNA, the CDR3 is TGTGCCAGCAGCCAAGCAGGGGATCTCTCACCCCTCCACTTT.

The CDR3 spells CASSQRRTGNTEAFF. The CDR3 nucleotides read TGTGCCAGCAGCCAGCGGAGGACAGGGAACACTGAAGCTTTCTTT. The rearrangement uses TRBV3-1 (or the pseudogene TRBV3-2) and TRBJ1-1, with 7 bases identical to TRBD1. Germline-derived CDR1 and CDR2 are LGHDT and YNNKEL (reference sequence). After removal of 3 bases from V and 1 base from J, the junction contained 5 bases not matched to a gene. CDR3 length: 15 residues.

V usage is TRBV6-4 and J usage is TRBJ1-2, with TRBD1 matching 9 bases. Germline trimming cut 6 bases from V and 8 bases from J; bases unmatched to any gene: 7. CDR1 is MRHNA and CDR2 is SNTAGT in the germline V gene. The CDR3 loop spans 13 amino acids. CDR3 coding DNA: TGTGCCAGCAGCGCGGGACAGGGTGGAGGCTACACCTTC. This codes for CASSAGQGGGYTF.

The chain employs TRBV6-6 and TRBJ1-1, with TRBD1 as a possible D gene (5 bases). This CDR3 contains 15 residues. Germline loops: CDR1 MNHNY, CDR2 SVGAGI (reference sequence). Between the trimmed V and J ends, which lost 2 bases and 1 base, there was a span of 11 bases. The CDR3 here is CASSYQTVSNTEAFF. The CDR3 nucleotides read TGTGCCAGCAGTTACCAGACAGTCTCGAACACTGAAGCTTTCTTT.

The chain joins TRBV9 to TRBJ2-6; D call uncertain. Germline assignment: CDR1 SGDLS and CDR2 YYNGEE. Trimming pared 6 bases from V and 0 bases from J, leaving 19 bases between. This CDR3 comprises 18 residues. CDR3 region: CASNLNPRLLSGANVLTF. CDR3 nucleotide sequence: TGTGCCAGCAACTTAAATCCCCGCCTACTCTCTGGGGCCAACGTCCTGACTTTC.

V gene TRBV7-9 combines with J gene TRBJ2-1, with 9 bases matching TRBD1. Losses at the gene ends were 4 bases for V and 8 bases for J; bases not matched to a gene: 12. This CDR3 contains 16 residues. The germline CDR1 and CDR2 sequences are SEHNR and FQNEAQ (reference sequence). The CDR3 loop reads CASSSPGTGLSDEQFF. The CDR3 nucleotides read TGTGCCAGCAGCTCTCCCGGGACAGGGCTCTCGGATGAGCAGTTCTTC. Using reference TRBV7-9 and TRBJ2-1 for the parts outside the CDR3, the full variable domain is DTGVSQNPRHKITKRGQNVTFRCDPISEHNRLYWYRQTLGQGPEFLTYFQNEAQLEKSRLLSDRFSAERPKGSFSTLEIQRTEQGDSAMYLCASSSPGTGLSDEQFFGPGTRLTVL.

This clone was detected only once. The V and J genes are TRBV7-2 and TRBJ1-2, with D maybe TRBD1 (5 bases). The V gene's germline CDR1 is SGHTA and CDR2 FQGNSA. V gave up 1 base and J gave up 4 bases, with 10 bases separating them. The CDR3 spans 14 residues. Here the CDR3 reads CASSLGQGGYGYTF. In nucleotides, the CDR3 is TGTGCCAGCAGCTTAGGTCAGGGTGGCTATGGCTACACCTTC.

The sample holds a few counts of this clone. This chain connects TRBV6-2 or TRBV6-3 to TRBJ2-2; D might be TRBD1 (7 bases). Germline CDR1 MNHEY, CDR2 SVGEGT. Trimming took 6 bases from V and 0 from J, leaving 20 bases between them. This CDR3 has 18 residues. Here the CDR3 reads CASSNDMEGAANTGELFF. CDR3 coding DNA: TGTGCCAGCAGCAATGATATGGAGGGGGCTGCGAACACCGGGGAGCTGTTTTTT.

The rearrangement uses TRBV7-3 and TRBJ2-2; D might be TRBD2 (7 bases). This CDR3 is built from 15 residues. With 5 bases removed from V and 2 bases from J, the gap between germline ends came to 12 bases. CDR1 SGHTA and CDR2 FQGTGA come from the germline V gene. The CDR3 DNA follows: TGTGCCAGCAGCCTTCGGGGGGCCAACACCGGGGAGCTGTTTTTT. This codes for CASSLRGANTGELFF.

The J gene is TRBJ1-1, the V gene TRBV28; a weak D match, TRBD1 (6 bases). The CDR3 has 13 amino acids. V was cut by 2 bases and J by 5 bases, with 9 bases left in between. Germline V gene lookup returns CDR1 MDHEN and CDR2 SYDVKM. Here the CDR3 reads CASSLGRGTEAFF. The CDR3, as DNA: TGTGCCAGCAGTTTAGGCAGGGGAACTGAAGCTTTCTTT. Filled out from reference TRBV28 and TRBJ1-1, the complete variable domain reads DVKVTQSSRYLVKRTGEKVFLECVQDMDHENMFWYRQDPGLGLRLIYFSYDVKMKEKGDIPEGYSVSREKKERFSLILESASTNQTSMYLCASSLGRGTEAFFGQGTRLTVV.

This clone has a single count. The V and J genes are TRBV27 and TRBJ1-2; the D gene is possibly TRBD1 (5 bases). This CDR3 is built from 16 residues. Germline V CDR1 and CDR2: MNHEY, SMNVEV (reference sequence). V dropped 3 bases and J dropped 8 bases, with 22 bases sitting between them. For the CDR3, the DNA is TGTGCCAGCAGTTTTGGTGGGACGGAGGGGAGGGGAGGCTACACCTTC. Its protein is CASSFGGTEGRGGYTF.

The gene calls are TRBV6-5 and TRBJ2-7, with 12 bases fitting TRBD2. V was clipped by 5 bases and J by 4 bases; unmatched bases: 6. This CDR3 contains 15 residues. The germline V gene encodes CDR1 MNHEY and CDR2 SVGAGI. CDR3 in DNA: TGTGCCAGCAGTCCTAGCGGGGGGGGTCCTTACGAGCAGTACTTC. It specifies CASSPSGGGPYEQYF.

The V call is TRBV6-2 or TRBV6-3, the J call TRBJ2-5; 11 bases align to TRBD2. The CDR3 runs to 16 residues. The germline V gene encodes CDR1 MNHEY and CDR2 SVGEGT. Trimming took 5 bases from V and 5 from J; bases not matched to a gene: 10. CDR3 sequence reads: CASSPRLAGPEETQYF. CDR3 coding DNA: TGTGCCAGCAGTCCCCGACTAGCGGGGCCAGAGGAGACCCAGTACTTC.